The clone carrying this T cell receptor beta chain was counted a few times. This entry is derived from a study of CD8+ T cells in alopecia areata. Turning to the study itself: Twice daily, treated patients received 5 to 10 mg of oral tofacitinib.

As for treatment: oral pan-JAK inhibitor, 5-10 mg twice daily. Trimming took off 0 bases at V and 6 bases at J, with 9 bases between the two ends. This CDR3 has 13 residues. The germline CDR1 and CDR2 sequences are GTSNPN and SVGIG (reference sequence). Sequencing templates came from extracted RNA that was reverse transcribed into cDNA. Generated by immunoSEQ multiplex PCR, the TCRdb table keeps only in-frame clones and is missing some. The sample has about 120,000 clones, approximately 52% seen once. The source of this sequence is a human donor with alopecia areata. The rearrangement links TRBV30 to TRBJ1-5; D not certain. The source was CD8+ T cells sorted from blood, collected at week 4, from a patient treated with tofacitinib. For the CDR3, the DNA is TGTGCCTGGAGTGTAGTAGGGCTTCAGCCCCAGCATTTT. Translating gives CAWSVVGLQPQHF.